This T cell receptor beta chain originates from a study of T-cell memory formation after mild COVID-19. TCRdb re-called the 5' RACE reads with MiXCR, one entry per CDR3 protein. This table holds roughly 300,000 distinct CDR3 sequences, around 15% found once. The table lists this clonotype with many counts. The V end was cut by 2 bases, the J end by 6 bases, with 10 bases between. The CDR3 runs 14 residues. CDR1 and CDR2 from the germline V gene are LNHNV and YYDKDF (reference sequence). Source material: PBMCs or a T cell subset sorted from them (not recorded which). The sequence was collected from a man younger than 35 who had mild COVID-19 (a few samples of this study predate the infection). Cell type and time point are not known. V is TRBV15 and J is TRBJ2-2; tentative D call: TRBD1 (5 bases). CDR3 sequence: CATSRQGSAGELFF. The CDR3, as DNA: TGTGCCACCAGCAGACAGGGAAGTGCCGGGGAGCTGTTTTTT. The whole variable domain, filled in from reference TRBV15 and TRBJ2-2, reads DAMVIQNPRYQVTQFGKPVTLSCSQTLNHNVMYWYQQKSSQAPKLLFHYYDKDFNNEADTPDNFQSRRPNTSFCFLDIRSPGLGDTAMYLCATSRQGSAGELFFGEGSRLTVL.